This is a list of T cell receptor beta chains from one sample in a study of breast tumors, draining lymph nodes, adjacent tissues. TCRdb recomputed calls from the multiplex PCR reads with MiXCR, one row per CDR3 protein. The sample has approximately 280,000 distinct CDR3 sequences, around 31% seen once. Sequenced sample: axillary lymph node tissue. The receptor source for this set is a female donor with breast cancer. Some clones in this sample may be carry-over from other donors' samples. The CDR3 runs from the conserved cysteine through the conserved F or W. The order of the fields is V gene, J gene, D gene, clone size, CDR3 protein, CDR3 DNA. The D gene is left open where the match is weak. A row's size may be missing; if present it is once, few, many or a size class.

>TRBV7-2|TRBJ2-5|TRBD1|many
CASSPTGSETQYF
TGTGCCAGCAGCCCGACAGGGAGTGAGACCCAGTACTTC
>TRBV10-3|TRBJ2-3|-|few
CASAGRTDTQYF
TGTGCCAGCGCCGGAAGAACAGATACGCAGTATTTT
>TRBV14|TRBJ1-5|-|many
CASSQKRQVWWSQPQHF
TGTGCCAGCAGCCAAAAGAGACAGGTATGGTGGAGTCAGCCCCAGCATTTT
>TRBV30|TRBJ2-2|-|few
CAWMVQGGTGELFF
TGTGCCTGGATGGTTCAGGGGGGTACCGGGGAGCTGTTTTTT
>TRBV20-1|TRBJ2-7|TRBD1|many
CSAAPGGLIYEQYF
TGCAGTGCTGCCCCAGGGGGCTTAATCTACGAGCAGTACTTC
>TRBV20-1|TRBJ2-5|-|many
CSARSQETQYF
TGCAGTGCTCGTTCCCAAGAGACCCAGTACTTC
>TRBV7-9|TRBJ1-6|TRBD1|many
CASSPRTGQDSPLHF
TGTGCCAGCAGCCCCCGGACAGGGCAGGATTCACCCCTCCACTTT
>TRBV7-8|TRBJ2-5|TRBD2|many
CASSSLGLAQETQYF
TGTGCCAGCAGCTCCTTGGGACTAGCGCAAGAGACCCAGTACTTC
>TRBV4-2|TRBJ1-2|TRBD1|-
CASSQGAVGTVPYTF
TGTGCCAGCAGCCAAGGGGCGGTGGGGACAGTCCCCTACACCTTC
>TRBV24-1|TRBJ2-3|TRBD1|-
CATSDYYRTGDSCTDTQYF
TGTGCCACCAGTGATTATTACCGGACAGGGGACTCGTGCACAGATACGCAGTATTTT
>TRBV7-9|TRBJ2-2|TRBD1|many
CASSTPDRGRRTTGELFF
TGTGCCAGCAGCACACCGGACAGGGGGAGACGAACCACCGGGGAGCTGTTTTTT
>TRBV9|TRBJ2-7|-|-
CASSMTGRTGEQYF
TGTGCCAGCAGCATGACCGGCCGTACCGGGGAGCAGTACTTT
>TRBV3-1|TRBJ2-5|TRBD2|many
CASSQRGSQETQYF
TGTGCCAGCAGCCAACGCGGGAGTCAAGAGACCCAGTACTTC
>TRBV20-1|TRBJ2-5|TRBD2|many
CSARTSGSGETQYF
TGCAGTGCCCGGACTAGCGGGAGTGGGGAGACCCAGTACTTC
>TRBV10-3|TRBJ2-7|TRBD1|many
CAISELTGVDYEQYF
TGTGCCATCAGTGAGTTGACAGGGGTCGACTACGAGCAGTACTTC
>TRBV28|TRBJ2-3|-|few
CASTVLSRGVFRTDTQYF
TGTGCCAGCACCGTCTTATCAAGAGGGGTTTTCCGCACAGATACGCAGTATTTT
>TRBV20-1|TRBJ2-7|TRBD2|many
CSAKLAGAQEQYF
TGCAGTGCGAAACTAGCGGGAGCACAAGAGCAGTACTTC
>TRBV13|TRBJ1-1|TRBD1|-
CASYPSGTGGTEAFF
TGCGCCAGCTATCCCTCCGGGACAGGGGGGACTGAAGCTTTCTTT
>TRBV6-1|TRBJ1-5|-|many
CASSEWGNSNQPQHF
TGTGCCAGCAGTGAATGGGGTAATAGCAATCAGCCCCAGCATTTT
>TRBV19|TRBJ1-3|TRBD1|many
CATQDRAGNTIYF
TGTGCCACGCAGGACAGGGCGGGAAACACCATATATTTT
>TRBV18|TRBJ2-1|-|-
CASSPQGYEQFF
TGTGCCAGCTCACCACAGGGCTATGAGCAGTTCTTC
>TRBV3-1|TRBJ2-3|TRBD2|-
CASSQVSGTTMGTQYF
TGTGCCAGCAGCCAAGTCTCCGGGACTACCATGGGTACGCAGTATTTT
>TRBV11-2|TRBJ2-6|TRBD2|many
CASSFGLVPGNVLTF
TGTGCCAGCAGCTTCGGACTAGTTCCAGGCAACGTCCTGACTTTC